Following are 6 T cell receptor beta chains from one sample sequenced in a study of CD8+CD57+ T cells in acquired aplastic anemia. According to the study, genomic DNA was the template for TCR beta VDJ and CDR3 profiling. TCRdb ran MiXCR on the reads and lists one entry per CDR3 protein. Of some 200,000 distinct CDR3 sequences listed, approximately 60% were seen once; the top ten hold approximately 30%. Sequencing used sorted CD4+, CD8+, or CD8+CD57+ T cells (not recorded which) from PBMCs. The receptors were sampled from a human donor in good health.

The gene calls are TRBV11-1 and TRBJ1-6; no definite D call. The CDR3 is made up of 12 amino acids. V lost 7 bases and J lost 7, with 8 bases in between. Germline lookup yields CDR1 SGHAT and CDR2 FQDESV (reference sequence). The CDR3 nucleotides are TGTGCCAGCACTACCGGCAATTCACCCCTCCACTTT. Amino acids: CASTTGNSPLHF.

This clonotype was seen only once. The rearrangement joins TRBV7-6 to TRBJ2-7; TRBD1 matches at 8 bases. J gave up 3 bases and V 5 bases, and 6 bases lay outside the gene matches. The CDR3 loop spans 14 amino acids. Germline assignment: CDR1 SGHVS and CDR2 FNYEAQ. The CDR3, as DNA: TGTGCCAGCAGCCCTGACAGGGGAGGCTACGAGCAGTACTTC. Encoded protein: CASSPDRGGYEQYF.

A few counts support this clonotype. V usage is TRBV25-1 and J usage is TRBJ1-5; TRBD1 might be the D (5 bases). The CDR3 covers 16 residues. Germline V gene sequence: CDR1 MGHDK, CDR2 SYGVNS. V lost 4 bases and J 0 bases, leaving 13 bases between the germline ends. CDR3 region: CASSANRDGSNQPQHF. CDR3 DNA sequence: TGTGCCAGCAGTGCCAACCGGGACGGTAGCAATCAGCCCCAGCATTTT. Full variable domain (rest looked up from reference TRBV25-1 and TRBJ1-5): EADIYQTPRYLVIGTGKKITLECSQTMGHDKMYWYQQDPGMELHLIHYSYGVNSTEKGDLSSESTVSRIRTEHFPLTLESARPSHTSQYLCASSANRDGSNQPQHFGDGTRLSIL.

To note about this clonotype: A junction boundary mismatches the germline segment, possibly from a read error. The chain employs TRBV7-3 and TRBJ2-1; D is uncertain. The CDR3 length is 13 residues. Germline CDR1 is SGHTA and CDR2 is FQGTGA. The CDR3 region is CASSQDLGQEQFF. In DNA form, the CDR3 reads TGCGCCAGCAGCCAAGATTTGGGCCAGGAGCAGTTCTTC.

This clonotype came up once. The chain uses TRBV5-4 and TRBJ2-7, with D maybe TRBD1 (6 bases). The CDR3 spans 13 residues. Germline V CDR1 and CDR2: SGHNT, YYREEE (reference sequence). V shed 0 bases and J shed 3 bases, with 7 bases lying between them. The chain's CDR3 is CASSLDRVYEQYF. In DNA form, the CDR3 reads TGTGCCAGCAGCTTGGACAGGGTCTACGAGCAGTACTTC.

This clonotype was counted ten times or more. V and J are TRBV20-1 and TRBJ2-1; a possible D gene is TRBD1 (6 bases). V lost 4 bases, J lost 4 bases, and 20 bases lay in between. The CDR3 is made up of 16 amino acids. Looked up from germline, CDR1 is DFQATT and CDR2 is SNEGSKA (reference sequence). DNA of the CDR3: TGCAGTGCTACCATACAAAACAGGGTTTTGTACAATGAGCAGTTCTTC. Its protein product is CSATIQNRVLYNEQFF.